A single sample gave rise to the 20 T cell receptor beta chains below, sequenced in a study of cytomegalovirus exposure and HLA in healthy donors. PCR employed 60 Vbeta and 13 Jbeta primers. TCRdb's copy holds only in-frame clones and misses some; the assay was immunoSEQ multiplex PCR. Of some 150,000 clones detected, roughly 76% appear once; the ten largest clones hold over 0.95%. The source material was PBMCs. These receptors all stem from a female donor in good health and CMV-seronegative.

The CDR3 DNA is TGTGCCAGCAGCAGAGCGACAGGCAAGGGCTCCTACAATGAGCAGTTCTTC. Amino acid sequence: CASSRATGKGSYNEQFF. The rearrangement joins TRBV7-2 to TRBJ2-1; weak D call: TRBD1 (6 bases). V gave up 5 bases and J gave up 0 bases, with 17 bases separating them. The germline gives CDR1 SGHTA, CDR2 FQGNSA. The CDR3 loop spans 17 amino acids.

The chain couples TRBV15 to TRBJ2-7, with 7 nucleotides matching TRBD1. Germline V CDR1 and CDR2: LNHNV, YYDKDF (reference sequence). There are 14 residues in the CDR3. V lost 1 base and J lost 2; bases outside the gene matches: 2. The CDR3: CATSRGDSPYEQYF. The CDR3, as DNA: TGTGCCACCAGCAGAGGGGACAGTCCCTACGAGCAGTACTTC.

The rearrangement uses TRBV5-1 and TRBJ2-7; D might be TRBD1 (5 bases). The CDR3 is 15 amino acids. Germline lookup yields CDR1 SGHRS and CDR2 YFSETQ. Trimming pared 0 bases from V and 0 bases from J, leaving 10 bases between. The CDR3 protein is CASSLVGADSYEQYF. Here the CDR3 DNA reads TGCGCCAGCAGCTTGGTAGGGGCAGACTCCTACGAGCAGTACTTC.

The chain employs TRBV27 and TRBJ2-5, with D perhaps TRBD1 (5 bases). The germline V gene has CDR1 MNHEY and CDR2 SMNVEV (reference sequence). CDR3 length equals 15 residues. The V and J ends lost 3 bases and 5 bases respectively, with 16 bases between them. CDR3 in DNA: TGTGCCAGCAGTTTGATCCGTCAGGGTGGGGAGACCCAGTACTTC. Protein sequence: CASSLIRQGGETQYF.

This chain links TRBV5-4 with TRBJ2-1; TRBD1 might be the D (6 bases). CDR3 size: 16 residues. Germline values: CDR1 SGHNT, CDR2 YYREEE (reference sequence). The germline V and J ends were trimmed by 4 bases and 0 bases, with 14 bases remaining between them. The CDR3 loop is CASSEGHTFSYNEQFF. CDR3 in DNA: TGTGCCAGCAGCGAGGGACATACATTCTCCTACAATGAGCAGTTCTTC.

The rearrangement joins TRBV7-3 to TRBJ1-1; D perhaps matches TRBD1 (6 bases). V was pared by 5 bases and J by 4 bases, with 11 bases between. CDR1 is SGHTA and CDR2 is FQGTGA in the germline V gene. The CDR3 consists of 13 residues. The CDR3 DNA reads as TGTGCCAGCAGCGCCCAGGGGAGCACTGAAGCTTTCTTT. This encodes CASSAQGSTEAFF.

This clone was seen a handful of times. V and J are TRBV28 and TRBJ2-7, with 7 positions matching TRBD2. The junction had 7 bases not matched to a gene; V was cut back by 3 bases and J by 5 bases. The CDR3 runs 14 residues. The germline CDR1 and CDR2 sequences are MDHEN and SYDVKM. CDR3 amino acids: CASSFGGYSHEQYF. In DNA form, the CDR3 reads TGTGCCAGCAGTTTCGGGGGGTATTCCCACGAGCAGTACTTC.

The chain uses TRBV9 and TRBJ1-2; TRBD1 might be the D (6 bases). The CDR3 loop spans 16 amino acids. Trimming pared 4 bases from V and 0 bases from J, leaving 16 bases between. Germline assignment: CDR1 SGDLS and CDR2 YYNGEE. The chain's CDR3 is CASSPGTTIANYGYTF. CDR3 nucleotides: TGTGCCAGCAGCCCCGGGACAACGATCGCTAACTATGGCTACACCTTC.

The V gene is TRBV7-9, the J gene TRBJ2-3; the match to TRBD2 covers 9 bases. Germline trimming cut 4 bases from V and 4 bases from J; bases unmatched to any gene: 3. CDR1 SEHNR and CDR2 FQNEAQ come from the germline V gene (reference sequence). The CDR3 is 14 residues long. CDR3 region: CASSWVAGADTQYF. DNA of the CDR3: TGTGCCAGCAGCTGGGTAGCGGGGGCAGATACGCAGTATTTT.

This clone has just a few counts. This chain links TRBV6-1 with TRBJ1-1, with D unresolved. This CDR3 spans 14 amino acids. Germline V gene lookup returns CDR1 MNHNS and CDR2 SASEGT. Trimming left V 3 bases short and J 3 bases short, with 11 bases between. The chain's CDR3 is CASSDQVGYTEAFF. As DNA, the CDR3 is TGTGCCAGCAGTGATCAGGTTGGATACACTGAAGCTTTCTTT.

The V and J genes are TRBV2 and TRBJ2-7, with D possibly TRBD2 on 6 matching bases. The V and J ends lost 7 bases and 4 bases respectively, with 23 bases between them. The CDR3 is 16 amino acids. Germline V gene lookup returns CDR1 SNHLY and CDR2 FYNNEI. The CDR3 sequence is CASTDDYRGLQYEQYF. CDR3 DNA: TGTGCCAGCACTGATGACTATCGGGGACTTCAGTACGAGCAGTACTTC.

This clone showed up just once. This chain uses TRBV30 with TRBJ1-2; 7 positions match TRBD1. Looked up from germline, CDR1 is GTSNPN and CDR2 is SVGIG (reference sequence). The J segment lost 6 bases and the V segment lost 0 bases, leaving 4 bases of the junction unmatched. This CDR3 is built from 13 residues. The CDR3 DNA reads as TGTGCCTGGAGTGTACACAGGGGTCATGGCTACACCTTC. This translates into CAWSVHRGHGYTF.

The V and J genes are TRBV7-9 and TRBJ2-7; TRBD2 matches 8 bases. V lost 0 bases, J lost 7 bases, and 17 bases stayed unmatched. Germline V CDR1 and CDR2: SEHNR, FQNEAQ (reference sequence). This CDR3 has 18 amino acids. The CDR3: CASSLAWFREGPQGEQYF. CDR3 in DNA: TGTGCCAGCAGCTTAGCTTGGTTTCGGGAGGGCCCCCAGGGGGAGCAGTACTTC.

The DNA for the CDR3 is TGTGCCAGCAGTTTAGACAGGATGAACTACGAGCAGTACTTC. Translation gives CASSLDRMNYEQYF. The genes are TRBV27 and TRBJ2-7; possibly TRBD1 for D (6 bases). This CDR3 has 14 residues. Germline CDR1 MNHEY, CDR2 SMNVEV (reference sequence). V lost 2 bases, J lost 3 bases, and 11 bases lay in between.

V gene TRBV5-1 combines with J gene TRBJ1-1, with D uncertain. V shed 0 bases and J shed 4 bases, with 13 bases lying between them. The CDR3 has 15 residues. Germline loops: CDR1 SGHRS, CDR2 YFSETQ. CDR3 residues: CASSLEADGSTEAFF. The CDR3 DNA sequence: TGCGCCAGCAGCTTGGAGGCCGACGGGAGCACTGAAGCTTTCTTT.

The chain joins TRBV4-1 to TRBJ1-5, with 7 bases aligning to TRBD1. V shed 3 bases and J 7 bases; nucleotides not matched to a gene: 6. CDR3 length equals 14 residues. Germline V gives CDR1 MGHRA, CDR2 YSYEKL. The CDR3 nucleotides are TGCGCCAGCAGCCACCGACAGGGAACACAGCCCCAGCATTTT. It yields the protein CASSHRQGTQPQHF.

This clone was counted a few times. The gene calls are TRBV4-2 and TRBJ2-5; a weak D match, TRBD1 (5 bases). CDR1 LGHNA and CDR2 YNFKEQ come from the germline V gene. V was clipped by 0 bases and J by 5 bases, with 19 bases between them. The CDR3 is 17 residues long. CDR3 sequence: CASSQDHWGGAGETQYF. Written as DNA, the CDR3 is TGTGCCAGCAGCCAAGATCATTGGGGCGGAGCCGGGGAGACCCAGTACTTC.

This clone was counted a single time. The chain couples TRBV5-6 to TRBJ1-2; 9 bases match TRBD1. CDR3 length: 14 residues. The germline V gene has CDR1 SGHDT and CDR2 YYEEEE. The V and J ends lost 7 bases and 3 bases, in that order; junction bases with no gene match: 7. CDR3 sequence reads: CASFRDREYYGYTF. The CDR3, as DNA: TGTGCCAGCTTCCGGGACAGGGAGTACTATGGCTACACCTTC. The entire variable domain, with the rest obtained from reference TRBV5-6 and TRBJ1-2, is as follows: DAGVTQSPTHLIKTRGQQVTLRCSPKSGHDTVSWYQQALGQGPQFIFQYYEEEERQRGNFPDRFSGHQFPNYSSELNVNALLLGDSALYLCASFRDREYYGYTFGSGTRLTVV.

This sequence joins TRBV7-9 and TRBJ2-7, with a weak D call TRBD2 (5 bases). Germline CDR1 reads SEHNR; CDR2 reads FQNEAQ (reference sequence). This CDR3 has 16 residues. Between the trimmed V and J ends, which lost 2 bases and 3 bases, there was a span of 17 bases. CDR3 nucleotides: TGTGCCAGCAGCTTACTACGGGGTGCACAGTTCTACGAGCAGTACTTC. It specifies CASSLLRGAQFYEQYF.

This chain links TRBV11-2 with TRBJ1-1; D is undetermined. The germline V gene has CDR1 SGHAT and CDR2 FQNNGV. Trimming removed 5 bases from V and 1 base from J, with 11 bases in between. The CDR3 length is 14 residues. The CDR3 nucleotides are TGTGCCAGCAGCGCGGTGATACCGAACACTGAAGCTTTCTTT. It yields the protein CASSAVIPNTEAFF.